The 27 T cell receptor beta chains below all came from one sample that was sequenced in a study of blood T cell repertoires in COVID-19. Generated by immunoSEQ multiplex PCR, the TCRdb table keeps only in-frame clones and is missing some. The sample includes 20,000 to 30,000 clones, 70% to 90% of them seen just once. Sequenced material: peripheral blood. The receptors shown here come from a woman between 65 and 79 years old with COVID-19, enrolled during active disease.

The chain carries TRBV11-3 and TRBJ2-2; TRBD2 aligns across 9 bases. CDR1 is SGHNT, CDR2 YENEEA, per germline. This CDR3 comprises 13 residues. V lost 5 bases, J lost 5 bases, and 0 bases stayed unmatched. CDR3 in DNA: TGTGCCAGCAGCCTAGCGGGAACCGGGGAGCTGTTTTTT. This translates into CASSLAGTGELFF.

The J gene is TRBJ2-7, the V gene TRBV6-1; a possible D gene is TRBD2 (7 bases). Trimming pared 2 bases from V and 6 bases from J, leaving 11 bases between. Germline V gene sequence: CDR1 MNHNS, CDR2 SASEGT. The CDR3 length is 13 residues. This CDR3 reads CASSEWGGGEQYV. DNA for the CDR3: TGTGCCAGCAGTGAATGGGGAGGGGGCGAGCAGTACGTC.

This CDR3 is CASSIGANTEAFF. Written as DNA, the CDR3 is TGTGCCAGTAGTATAGGGGCGAACACTGAAGCTTTCTTT. The chain uses TRBV19 and TRBJ1-1; no clear D. The ends were cut back, 1 base at V and 1 base at J, with 4 bases in the middle. Germline CDR1 is LNHDA and CDR2 is SQIVND (reference sequence). This CDR3 contains 13 residues. The full variable domain, with the rest looked up from reference TRBV19 and TRBJ1-1, is DGGITQSPKYLFRKEGQNVTLSCEQNLNHDAMYWYRQDPGQGLRLIYYSQIVNDFQKGDIAEGYSVSREKKESFPLTVTSAQKNPTAFYLCASSIGANTEAFFGQGTRLTVV.

On this clone itself: The junction differs from germline at one of its ends, possibly a read error. The V and J genes are TRBV5-1 and TRBJ1-1; possible D gene TRBD1, 6 bases. Germline values: CDR1 SGHRS, CDR2 YFSETQ. CDR3 size: 13 residues. CDR3 residues: CASTLGAEGEAFF. The CDR3 nucleotides read TGCGCCAGCACCTTGGGGGCCGAAGGTGAAGCTTTCTTT.

This clone has just a few counts. This chain uses TRBV18 with TRBJ1-1; 8 bases line up with TRBD1. This CDR3 has 15 residues. Trimming removed 2 bases from V and 5 bases from J; junction bases left unmatched: 7. Germline assignment: CDR1 KGHSH and CDR2 LQKENI. The CDR3 bases are TGTGCCAGCTCACCAAACAGGGGGTTGACTACTGAAGCTTTCTTT. Its protein is CASSPNRGLTTEAFF.

This rearrangement joins TRBV19 to TRBJ1-2, with D possibly matching TRBD1 (6 bases). This CDR3 contains 15 residues. In germline, CDR1 is LNHDA, CDR2 SQIVND (reference sequence). Trimming took off 4 bases at V and 6 bases at J, with 18 bases between the two ends. CDR3 nucleotide sequence: TGTGCCAGTAGTACCCCCCCACAGGGAAAGAATGGCTACACCTTC. It encodes CASSTPPQGKNGYTF.

This clone has just one count. The chain employs TRBV6-5 and TRBJ2-1, with TRBD2 matching 7 bases. V was pared by 5 bases and J by 3 bases, with 7 bases of the junction left unmatched. Germline CDR1 is MNHEY and CDR2 is SVGAGI. The CDR3 contains 15 residues. In DNA form, the CDR3 reads TGTGCCAGCAGTCGGTCGGGGGGAAACTACAATGAGCAGTTCTTC. This translates into CASSRSGGNYNEQFF.

This clone appeared once. The chain couples TRBV10-3 to TRBJ1-2; a possible D gene is TRBD1 (5 bases). Trimming cost V 4 bases and J 2 bases, with 11 bases left between them. The CDR3 sequence is 14 residues long. Germline V CDR1 and CDR2: ENHRY, SYGVKD. The CDR3 region is CAISGNRRNYGYTF. CDR3 bases: TGTGCCATCAGTGGCAACAGGCGGAACTATGGCTACACCTTC.

For this clone: A junction boundary mismatches the germline segment, possibly from a read error. The chain is built from TRBV6-2 or TRBV6-3 and TRBJ2-1, with 8 bases aligning to TRBD1. This CDR3 region has 12 residues. The germline CDR1 and CDR2 sequences are MNHEY and SVGEGT. The CDR3 region has the DNA TGTGCCAGCAGTTCCCAGGGGGCGAGCTTAATCTTC. Translation gives CASSSQGASLIF.

Sample share makes this clone medium-sized. V gene TRBV18 combines with J gene TRBJ2-5, with D tentatively TRBD2 (5 bases). The CDR3 runs 15 residues. Germline V gene lookup returns CDR1 KGHSH and CDR2 LQKENI. V was pared by 5 bases and J by 3 bases, with 16 bases between. Here the CDR3 DNA reads TGTGCCAGCTCAGCGATTCGGGATTCGAAAGAGACCCAGTACTTC. This encodes CASSAIRDSKETQYF.

This chain joins TRBV7-9 and TRBJ2-3, with 9 positions matching TRBD2. The CDR3 has 17 residues. CDR1 SEHNR and CDR2 FQNEAQ come from the germline V gene (reference sequence). After removal of 2 bases from V and 1 base from J, the junction contained 7 bases not matched to a gene. The CDR3 DNA follows: TGTGCCAGCAGCTTAACTTGGGCGGGGGGGCGCACAGATACGCAGTATTTT. Its translation is CASSLTWAGGRTDTQYF.

Here the CDR3 reads CASSQDRAGGYAFF. Written as DNA, the CDR3 is TGTGCCAGCAGCCAAGATAGGGCAGGGGGCTATGCTTTCTTT. The chain carries TRBV3-1 (or the pseudogene TRBV3-2) and TRBJ1-1; 8 bases line up with TRBD1. The CDR3 runs 14 residues. Germline assignment: CDR1 LGHDT and CDR2 YNNKEL (reference sequence). The V gene end was trimmed by 0 bases and the J gene end by 11 bases; junction bases not matched to a gene: 8.

The chain employs TRBV18 and TRBJ1-2; D perhaps matches TRBD1 (6 bases). The CDR3 totals 14 residues. V was trimmed by 4 bases and J by 4 bases, leaving 13 bases between them. Germline V gene lookup returns CDR1 KGHSH and CDR2 LQKENI. This CDR3 reads CASSRSRGVYGYTF. The CDR3 bases are TGTGCCAGCTCACGCTCCAGGGGAGTCTATGGCTACACCTTC. Full variable domain (rest looked up from reference TRBV18 and TRBJ1-2): NAGVMQNPRHLVRRRGQEARLRCSPMKGHSHVYWYRQLPEEGLKFMVYLQKENIIDESGMPKERFSAEFPKEGPSILRIQQVVRGDSAAYFCASSRSRGVYGYTFGSGTRLTVV.

The chain joins TRBV10-3 to TRBJ1-2, with no clear D. The CDR3 totals 14 residues. Germline CDR1 is ENHRY and CDR2 is SYGVKD. Trimming left V 0 bases short and J 0 bases short, with 5 bases between. The CDR3 region is CAISESSANYGYTF. The CDR3 DNA follows: TGTGCCATCAGTGAGTCGTCAGCTAACTATGGCTACACCTTC.

The chain uses TRBV19 and TRBJ1-2; 9 bases map to TRBD1. Germline lookup yields CDR1 LNHDA and CDR2 SQIVND (reference sequence). J lost 4 bases, V lost 4 bases, and 7 bases had no gene match. This CDR3 has 15 amino acids. The CDR3 sequence is CASSTQGARGYGYTF. DNA for the CDR3: TGTGCCAGTAGTACACAGGGGGCGCGCGGCTATGGCTACACCTTC. The whole variable domain, remainder taken from reference TRBV19 and TRBJ1-2, is DGGITQSPKYLFRKEGQNVTLSCEQNLNHDAMYWYRQDPGQGLRLIYYSQIVNDFQKGDIAEGYSVSREKKESFPLTVTSAQKNPTAFYLCASSTQGARGYGYTFGSGTRLTVV.

The chain joins TRBV27 to TRBJ1-2; 7 nucleotides line up with TRBD1. After removal of 6 bases from V and 5 bases from J, the junction contained 9 bases not matched to a gene. This CDR3 region has 14 residues. CDR1 and CDR2 from the germline V gene are MNHEY and SMNVEV (reference sequence). The CDR3 loop reads CASSRPGTEYGYTF. The DNA of the CDR3 is TGTGCCAGCAGCCGACCTGGGACAGAGTATGGCTACACCTTC.

This clone was counted between two and nine times. This chain joins TRBV27 and TRBJ2-3, with D tentatively TRBD1 (5 bases). Trimming stripped 10 bases from V and 6 bases from J, with 14 bases between. Germline-derived CDR1 and CDR2 are MNHEY and SMNVEV (reference sequence). The CDR3 is made up of 12 amino acids. The CDR3 DNA is TGTGCCACAAGGGCAGGGTGGGATACGCAGTATTTT. It encodes CATRAGWDTQYF.

This clone has more than one count but fewer than ten. The chain uses TRBV4-2 and TRBJ2-1; D might be TRBD2 (6 bases). Trimming left V 1 base short and J 8 bases short, with 15 bases between. This CDR3 has 15 residues. Germline loops: CDR1 LGHNA, CDR2 YNFKEQ. The CDR3 loop is CASSQATGEAYEQFF. DNA for the CDR3: TGTGCCAGCAGCCAAGCGACGGGAGAGGCTTATGAGCAGTTCTTC.

J is TRBJ1-1 and V is TRBV28; 12 nucleotides align to TRBD1. With V trimmed by 5 bases and J by 4 bases, 11 bases remained unmatched. The CDR3 length is 17 residues. Germline V gene data show CDR1 as MDHEN and CDR2 as SYDVKM. The chain's CDR3 is CASSRPGQGAIGTEAFF. The CDR3 region has the DNA TGTGCCAGCAGTCGACCGGGACAGGGGGCCATCGGCACTGAAGCTTTCTTT.

The genes are TRBV6-5 and TRBJ1-1, with TRBD1 identical over 8 bases. This CDR3 is 13 amino acids long. Germline-derived CDR1 and CDR2 are MNHEY and SVGAGI. V dropped 6 bases and J dropped 4; count of bases not matched to a gene: 4. The CDR3 reads CASSGQGATEAFF. CDR3 DNA sequence: TGTGCCAGCAGCGGACAGGGCGCCACTGAAGCTTTCTTT.

Remarks on this clone: Its ends do not fully match the called genes, so a read error is possible. The chain employs TRBV5-1 and TRBJ1-4, with TRBD1 matching over 8 bases. The CDR3 is 15 residues long. From germline, CDR1 is SGHRS and CDR2 YFSETQ. In DNA form, the CDR3 reads TGCGCCAGCAACTTGGGTCAGGGGGCCGGGGAAAAACTGTTTTTT. Its translation: CASNLGQGAGEKLFF.

The chain joins TRBV29-1 to TRBJ1-2, with D maybe TRBD1 (6 bases). Deletions cut 2 bases from V and 7 bases from J, with 17 bases between. CDR1 is SQVTM and CDR2 is ANQGSEA in the germline V gene. This CDR3 region has 14 residues. CDR3 coding DNA: TGCAGCGTTGAAAAGACAGGAACCTCTCCTGGCTACACCTTC. This gives the protein CSVEKTGTSPGYTF.

CDR3 bases: TGTGCCAGCAGCCAGGGGGGTTTAGAGCAGTACTTC. Residues: CASSQGGLEQYF. This chain connects TRBV3-1 (or the pseudogene TRBV3-2) to TRBJ2-7; D perhaps matches TRBD2 (6 bases). The length of the CDR3 is 12 residues. The germline V and J ends were trimmed by 3 bases and 7 bases, with 10 bases remaining between them. Germline loops: CDR1 LGHDT, CDR2 YNNKEL (reference sequence).

This clone was picked up a small number of times. The chain uses TRBV9 and TRBJ2-1; 10 bases line up with TRBD2. Trimming removed 3 bases from V and 6 bases from J; junction bases left unmatched: 9. Per the germline V gene, CDR1 is SGDLS and CDR2 is YYNGEE. The CDR3 runs to 16 residues. The CDR3 is CASSGQQREGRNEQFF. As DNA, the CDR3 is TGTGCCAGCAGCGGCCAACAGCGGGAGGGCCGCAATGAGCAGTTCTTC.

The chain employs TRBV14 and TRBJ1-1, with a weak D call TRBD1 (6 bases). The CDR3 is made up of 15 amino acids. Looked up from germline, CDR1 is SGHDN and CDR2 is FVKESK. Deletions cut 0 bases from V and 2 bases from J, with 10 bases between. CDR3 in amino acids: CASSQEGALNTEAFF. CDR3 DNA: TGTGCCAGCAGCCAAGAGGGGGCACTTAACACTGAAGCTTTCTTT.

V gene TRBV18 combines with J gene TRBJ1-2; TRBD1 matches at 8 bases. With V trimmed by 3 bases and J by 3 bases, 6 bases remained unmatched. Germline V lookup: CDR1 KGHSH, CDR2 LQKENI. The CDR3 has 15 residues. The CDR3 sequence is CASSPTDRADYGYTF. CDR3 coding DNA: TGTGCCAGCTCACCGACGGACAGGGCAGACTATGGCTACACCTTC.

This chain links TRBV18 with TRBJ1-2; D remains ambiguous. The CDR3 contains 13 residues. CDR1 and CDR2 (germline): KGHSH, LQKENI. V lost 1 base to trimming and J lost 4 bases, with 7 bases between them. The CDR3 reads CASSPRQVYGYTF. For the CDR3, the DNA is TGTGCCAGCTCACCACGGCAGGTCTATGGCTACACCTTC.